This TCR beta chain was profiled in a study of early stage breast cancer tumors. Study-level findings and limits: Comparing each tissue with blood distinguished tumor from normal in about 90% of the 16 patients. Chain pairing and CD4, CD8 or FOXP3 expression were not captured. Commonly generated sequences made up most enriched TCRB sequences shared between patients.

Germline V gene sequence: CDR1 LNHDA, CDR2 SQIVND (reference sequence). This CDR3 is built from 17 residues. The trim removed 5 bases at V and 6 bases at J, leaving 15 bases unmatched. A word on this clone: The antigen is undetermined.

This table comes from immunoSEQ multiplex PCR, and its TCRdb copy is limited to in-frame clones, with some not included. This table has 60,000 to 75,000 clones, 80% appearing once. This rearrangement joins TRBV19 to TRBJ1-4; 7 bases fit TRBD1. This TCR was sampled from a person in their 40s with breast cancer. Material for sequencing was blood. CDR3 residues: CASSLILLQGNDEKLFF. As DNA, the CDR3 is TGTGCCAGTAGTTTAATCCTACTACAGGGGAATGATGAAAAACTGTTTTTT.